The clone carrying this T cell receptor beta chain showed up just a few times. Its antigen is currently unknown. CDR3 size: 19 residues. Germline V gives CDR1 SGHNT, CDR2 YYREEE (reference sequence). Unmatched junction bases numbered 12, after V lost 0 bases and J lost 7 bases. The data stem from a study of cytomegalovirus exposure and HLA in healthy donors. Whole-study context: The 95 to 150 validation repertoires used a platform that matched the one used for the roughly 700 first-cohort repertoires, as a later analysis reported.

Study observations and caveats: The tendency of first-cohort TCR clusters to co-occur in the 120 validation repertoires was identified by a subsequent analysis. Researchers counted 164 TCR beta chains as cytomegalovirus-associated. Testing in vitro showed a few CMV-associated chains specific for CMV antigens.

Generated by immunoSEQ multiplex PCR, the TCRdb table keeps only in-frame clones and is missing some. Here the sample spans about 73,000 clones, 80% to 90% being singletons. The chain uses TRBV5-4 and TRBJ2-3; 15 bases are shared with TRBD2. This TCR came from a woman aged 18-29 years in good health and CMV-seropositive. The sequencing sample was made of PBMCs. The CDR3 coding sequence is TGTGCCAGCAGCTTGGGGACTAGCGGGAGGGGAGTGATAGAGAATACGCAGTATTTT. It codes for CASSLGTSGRGVIENTQYF.